The 25 T cell receptor beta chains below were found in one sample sequenced in a study of T cell clones after liver transplantation. Assay used: immunoSEQ multiplex PCR; TCRdb lists only in-frame clones, some missing. The sample carries 50,000 or so clones, 65% to 80% recorded once. The source was CD4+ T cells from blood, collected approximately 54 months after liver transplant. Source of these receptors: a human patient who received a liver transplant. The graft donor may have given rise to some T cells.

The chain joins TRBV10-3 to TRBJ1-6; no firm D call. The CDR3 length is 13 residues. V was cut by 6 bases and J by 6 bases, with 9 bases left in between. CDR1 is ENHRY, CDR2 SYGVKD, per germline. The DNA of the CDR3 is TGTGCCATCAGGGAGCTGAGTAATTCACCCCTCCACTTT. Its translation: CAIRELSNSPLHF.

The chain carries TRBV28 and TRBJ2-7; a possible D gene is TRBD2 (6 bases). Deletions cut 7 bases from V and 3 bases from J, with 19 bases between. The length of the CDR3 is 15 residues. From germline, CDR1 is MDHEN and CDR2 SYDVKM. In nucleotides, the CDR3 is TGTGCCAGCACCGGAGGGGCGGAATCTTACTACGAGCAGTACTTC. It is translated as CASTGGAESYYEQYF.

This clone was observed a handful of times. This rearrangement joins TRBV9 to TRBJ1-2, with D possibly TRBD1 on 6 matching bases. The CDR3 covers 16 residues. CDR1 is SGDLS and CDR2 is YYNGEE in the germline V gene. The V gene lost 6 bases and the J gene lost 4 bases, with 22 bases spanning the gap. Written as DNA, the CDR3 is TGTGCCAGCACCAGCATCGGGGGGGCCGAGGTCTATGGCTACACCTTC. Amino acids: CASTSIGGAEVYGYTF.

The table lists this clone with a few counts. V and J are TRBV7-9 and TRBJ2-7; TRBD1 is a possible D gene (6 bases). The V end was cut by 5 bases, the J end by 4 bases, with 15 bases between. The CDR3 contains 14 residues. Germline CDR1 and CDR2: SEHNR and FQNEAQ (reference sequence). CDR3 DNA sequence: TGTGCCAGCAGCCCACTCAACAGGGTTTACGAGCAGTACTTC. Protein sequence: CASSPLNRVYEQYF.

The V and J genes are TRBV30 and TRBJ1-2, with D possibly matching TRBD1 (5 bases). With 2 bases removed from V and 1 base from J, the gap between germline ends came to 14 bases. Germline assignment: CDR1 GTSNPN and CDR2 SVGIG (reference sequence). There are 15 residues in the CDR3. CDR3 sequence reads: CAWSLLGHRNYGYTF. Here the CDR3 DNA reads TGTGCCTGGAGTCTGCTTGGACATCGTAACTATGGCTACACCTTC.

The V call is TRBV2, the J call TRBJ2-1, with 9 bases lining up with TRBD2. Germline V lookup: CDR1 SNHLY, CDR2 FYNNEI. The CDR3 has 15 residues. Trimming removed 4 bases from V and 5 bases from J; junction bases left unmatched: 6. In DNA form, the CDR3 reads TGTGCCAGCAGTGGGGCGGGGGGGGCCCACAATGAGCAGTTCTTC. Translated: CASSGAGGAHNEQFF.

Only one count was recorded for this clone. This chain joins TRBV4-2 and TRBJ1-5; 7 bases line up with TRBD1. Germline V gene sequence: CDR1 LGHNA, CDR2 YNFKEQ. The CDR3 has 16 amino acids. V shed 0 bases and J 4 bases; nucleotides not matched to a gene: 6. The CDR3 nucleotides are TGTGCCAGCAGCCAAGATGTGGGACAGCGAAATCAGCCCCAGCATTTT. It yields the protein CASSQDVGQRNQPQHF.

This clone turned up a few times. V usage is TRBV20-1 and J usage is TRBJ1-2; D is possibly TRBD1 (6 bases). The CDR3 runs 11 residues. V was shortened by 6 bases and J by 4 bases, with 9 bases between the two germline ends. Germline CDR1 and CDR2: DFQATT and SNEGSKA (reference sequence). CDR3 sequence (DNA): TGCAGTGCCCCACAGGGCTATGGCTACACCTTC. Protein: CSAPQGYGYTF.

V is TRBV4-1 and J is TRBJ2-7; D unclear. CDR1 and CDR2 (germline): MGHRA, YSYEKL. V gave up 0 bases and J gave up 2 bases, with 11 bases separating them. The CDR3 covers 15 residues. This chain's CDR3 is CASSQDKAGPYEQYF. CDR3 nucleotide sequence: TGCGCCAGCAGCCAAGATAAGGCAGGACCCTACGAGCAGTACTTC.

This chain connects TRBV19 to TRBJ2-1; D is unresolved. Deletions cut 8 bases from V and 15 bases from J, with 14 bases between. The CDR3 consists of 10 residues. Germline-derived CDR1 and CDR2 are LNHDA and SQIVND (reference sequence). CDR3 nucleotides: TGTGCCAGTGGGCCTTCGGGTACGTTCTTC. Its protein product is CASGPSGTFF.

This clone was seen many times. V is TRBV7-2 and J is TRBJ2-2; 7 nucleotides line up with TRBD1. Germline V gives CDR1 SGHTA, CDR2 FQGNSA. The CDR3 contains 14 residues. V shed 3 bases and J 6 bases; nucleotides not matched to a gene: 4. CDR3 loop: CASSFPDRAGELFF. CDR3 DNA sequence: TGTGCCAGCAGCTTCCCCGACAGGGCCGGGGAGCTGTTTTTT.

The chain carries TRBV19 and TRBJ2-7; D is ambiguous. The CDR3 has 13 residues. The germline gives CDR1 LNHDA, CDR2 SQIVND (reference sequence). V shed 1 base and J shed 0 bases, with 4 bases lying between them. CDR3 DNA: TGTGCCAGTAGTATAGTGGGCTCCTACGAGCAGTACTTC. Translated: CASSIVGSYEQYF.

This chain uses TRBV18 with TRBJ2-2, with 8 bases aligning to TRBD1. CDR3 length equals 17 residues. With V trimmed by 5 bases and J by 3 bases, 11 bases remained unmatched. The V gene's germline CDR1 is KGHSH and CDR2 LQKENI. The CDR3 DNA follows: TGTGCCAGCTCATCGCCGGGACAGGAGTCTTACACCGGGGAGCTGTTTTTT. Translated: CASSSPGQESYTGELFF.

This rearrangement joins TRBV28 to TRBJ2-5, with 9 bases that match TRBD2. Trimming took 4 bases from V and 0 from J; bases not matched to a gene: 6. The CDR3 is 16 residues long. Germline-derived CDR1 and CDR2 are MDHEN and SYDVKM. CDR3 sequence reads: CASSSTGTSNQETQYF. In nucleotides, the CDR3 is TGTGCCAGCAGTTCCACCGGGACTAGCAACCAAGAGACCCAGTACTTC.

The rearrangement links TRBV6-5 to TRBJ1-1; TRBD1 might be the D (6 bases). V was clipped by 6 bases and J by 1 base, with 12 bases between them. The CDR3 has 14 amino acids. Per the germline V gene, CDR1 is MNHEY and CDR2 is SVGAGI. CDR3 in DNA: TGTGCCAGCAGAACCGGGACACCGAACACTGAAGCTTTCTTT. It yields the protein CASRTGTPNTEAFF.

The table lists this clone with a few counts. The chain uses TRBV4-2 and TRBJ1-2; 7 nucleotides agree with TRBD1. From germline, CDR1 is LGHNA and CDR2 YNFKEQ. With 0 bases clipped from V and 8 bases from J, the junction kept 9 bases outside the gene matches. The CDR3 has 15 amino acids. DNA for the CDR3: TGTGCCAGCAGCCAAGAGCGAGGGGGCCGGGGGGGCTACACCTTC. This encodes CASSQERGGRGGYTF.

The V call is TRBV7-3, the J call TRBJ1-1; D not resolved. Trimming left V 2 bases short and J 0 bases short, with 7 bases between. The CDR3 covers 14 residues. In germline, CDR1 is SGHTA, CDR2 FQGTGA. CDR3 bases: TGTGCCAGCAGCTTATTCCCCATGAACACTGAAGCTTTCTTT. Protein sequence: CASSLFPMNTEAFF.

This chain connects TRBV7-2 to TRBJ1-5; D is unclear. This CDR3 has 12 amino acids. CDR1 is SGHTA and CDR2 is FQGNSA in the germline V gene. The V end was cut by 3 bases, the J end by 4 bases, with 4 bases between. CDR3 nucleotide sequence: TGTGCCAGCAGCTTCCAAAATCAGCCCCAGCATTTT. Translation gives CASSFQNQPQHF. Combining the CDR3 with reference TRBV7-2 and TRBJ1-5 gives the whole variable domain GAGVSQSPSNKVTEKGKDVELRCDPISGHTALYWYRQSLGQGLEFLIYFQGNSAPDKSGLPSDRFSAERTGGSVSTLTIQRTQQEDSAVYLCASSFQNQPQHFGDGTRLSIL.

The J gene is TRBJ1-2, the V gene TRBV19; the D is unclear. Per the germline V gene, CDR1 is LNHDA and CDR2 is SQIVND (reference sequence). Trimming took 6 bases from V and 7 from J, leaving 15 bases between them. There are 13 residues in the CDR3. The CDR3 DNA is TGTGCCAGTAGGACCTCGGTCGGGGTTGGCTACACCTTC. The encoded protein is CASRTSVGVGYTF.

V gene TRBV20-1 combines with J gene TRBJ2-7; 7 bases are shared with TRBD1. This CDR3 is built from 11 residues. The V gene's germline CDR1 is DFQATT and CDR2 SNEGSKA (reference sequence). CDR3 protein: CSPRDSYEQYF. The CDR3 DNA is TGCAGCCCCCGGGACAGCTACGAGCAGTACTTC.

There are a few counts of this clone. The chain is built from TRBV7-3 and TRBJ2-5, with D perhaps TRBD1 (5 bases). Germline CDR1 reads SGHTA; CDR2 reads FQGTGA. V was cut by 10 bases and J by 4 bases, with 16 bases left in between. This CDR3 is 13 amino acids long. As DNA, the CDR3 is TGTGCCACCTCTTGGGGCGCCGGAGAGACCCAGTACTTC. This gives the protein CATSWGAGETQYF.

The chain recombines TRBV4-1 with TRBJ1-5; D ambiguous. This CDR3 has 15 amino acids. The germline V gene has CDR1 MGHRA and CDR2 YSYEKL. V was trimmed by 4 bases and J by 2 bases, leaving 12 bases between them. This CDR3 is CASSREGGGNQPQHF. CDR3 bases: TGCGCCAGCAGCCGGGAGGGAGGCGGCAATCAGCCCCAGCATTTT.

The chain links TRBV6-5 to TRBJ2-7, with D hard to call. The length of the CDR3 is 14 residues. Germline values: CDR1 MNHEY, CDR2 SVGAGI. V shed 6 bases and J shed 0 bases, with 12 bases lying between them. The CDR3 DNA follows: TGTGCCAGCAGGCGGCAGGTGTCCTCCTACGAGCAGTACTTC. It yields the protein CASRRQVSSYEQYF.

This clone showed up just a few times. The J gene is TRBJ2-7, the V gene TRBV6-1, with 8 bases matching TRBD1. The V gene end was trimmed by 3 bases and the J gene end by 6 bases; junction bases not matched to a gene: 7. The CDR3 length is 14 residues. Germline assignment: CDR1 MNHNS and CDR2 SASEGT. DNA of the CDR3: TGTGCCAGCAGTGAGACAGGGGTCCTCAGCGAGCAGTACTTC. Its protein product is CASSETGVLSEQYF.

The rearrangement links TRBV2 to TRBJ2-6, with D possibly TRBD2 on 5 matching bases. Germline V lookup: CDR1 SNHLY, CDR2 FYNNEI. The CDR3 spans 17 residues. V gave up 6 bases and J gave up 2 bases, with 17 bases separating them. CDR3 sequence (DNA): TGTGCCAGCAGCCCGGAGGCAGGTAATCCTGGGGCCAACGTCCTGACTTTC. Its translation is CASSPEAGNPGANVLTF.